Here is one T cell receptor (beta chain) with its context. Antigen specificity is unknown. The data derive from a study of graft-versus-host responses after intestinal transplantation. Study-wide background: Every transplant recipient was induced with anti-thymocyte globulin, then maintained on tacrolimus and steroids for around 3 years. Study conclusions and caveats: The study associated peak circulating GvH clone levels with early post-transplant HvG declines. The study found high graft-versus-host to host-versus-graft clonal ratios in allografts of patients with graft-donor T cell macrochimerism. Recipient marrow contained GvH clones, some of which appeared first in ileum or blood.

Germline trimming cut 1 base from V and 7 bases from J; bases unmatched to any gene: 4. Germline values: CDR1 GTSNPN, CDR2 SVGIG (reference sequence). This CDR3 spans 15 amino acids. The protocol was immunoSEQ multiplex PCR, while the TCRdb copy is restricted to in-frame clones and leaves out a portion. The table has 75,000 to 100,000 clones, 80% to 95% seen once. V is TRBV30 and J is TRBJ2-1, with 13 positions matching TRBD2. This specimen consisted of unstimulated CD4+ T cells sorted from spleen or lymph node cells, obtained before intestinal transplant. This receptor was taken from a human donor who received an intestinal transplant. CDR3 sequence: CAWSGGLAGLNEQFF. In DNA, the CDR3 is TGTGCCTGGAGTGGGGGACTAGCGGGGCTGAATGAGCAGTTCTTC. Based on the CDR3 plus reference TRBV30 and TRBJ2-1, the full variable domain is SQTIHQWPATLVQPVGSPLSLECTVEGTSNPNLYWYRQAAGRGLQLLFYSVGIGQISSEVPQNLSASRPQDRQFILSSKKLLLSDSGFYLCAWSGGLAGLNEQFFGPGTRLTVL.